Presented here are 24 T cell receptor beta chains from one specimen sequenced in a study of blood T cell repertoires in COVID-19. Profiling relied on immunoSEQ multiplex PCR, and the TCRdb table lists in-frame clones only, not all of them. The sample records about 140,000 clones, 81% being singletons. The sequencing input was peripheral blood. These receptor sequences come from a human donor in a cohort sampled during active COVID-19.

The rearrangement joins TRBV7-7 to TRBJ2-1, with 12 bases aligning to TRBD2. Per the germline V gene, CDR1 is SSHAT and CDR2 is FNYEAQ (reference sequence). This CDR3 region has 17 residues. After removal of 1 base from V and 6 bases from J, the junction contained 7 bases not matched to a gene. This CDR3 reads CASSLGSLAGGRNEQFF. As DNA, the CDR3 is TGTGCCAGCAGCTTAGGGTCTCTAGCGGGAGGGCGCAATGAGCAGTTCTTC.

The rearrangement uses TRBV5-4 and TRBJ2-2; 11 nucleotides agree with TRBD1. CDR1 and CDR2 (germline): SGHNT, YYREEE (reference sequence). J lost 5 bases, V lost 5 bases, and 5 bases had no gene match. The CDR3 has 15 residues. The CDR3 here is CASRWTGGRTGELFF. CDR3 nucleotides: TGTGCCAGCAGATGGACAGGGGGCCGAACCGGGGAGCTGTTTTTT.

There are a few counts of this clone. The CDR3 DNA reads as TGTGCCAGCAGACAGCCATCTAGCACAGATACGCAGTATTTT. Translated, it gives CASRQPSSTDTQYF. The V call is TRBV5-7, the J call TRBJ2-3; D uncertain. TRBV5-7 is annotated as an ORF whose role is uncertain. This CDR3 has 14 residues. V was pared by 5 bases and J by 0 bases, with 10 bases between.

This clone has only one observation. The rearrangement links TRBV18 to TRBJ2-7; 10 bases match TRBD1. V dropped 6 bases and J dropped 7; count of bases not matched to a gene: 9. Germline V gene lookup returns CDR1 KGHSH and CDR2 LQKENI. The CDR3 has 14 residues. The CDR3 sequence is CASSGQGLAGEQYF. The CDR3 DNA follows: TGTGCCAGCTCGGGACAGGGGTTAGCTGGGGAGCAGTACTTC. Variable domain in full (rest from reference TRBV18 and TRBJ2-7): NAGVMQNPRHLVRRRGQEARLRCSPMKGHSHVYWYRQLPEEGLKFMVYLQKENIIDESGMPKERFSAEFPKEGPSILRIQQVVRGDSAAYFCASSGQGLAGEQYFGPGTRLTVT.

J is TRBJ2-4 and V is TRBV6-4, with 13 positions matching TRBD2. J gave up 5 bases and V 6 bases, and 4 bases lay outside the gene matches. The CDR3 spans 15 residues. Germline CDR1 and CDR2: MRHNA and SNTAGT. The CDR3 DNA follows: TGTGCCAGCAGCCGGACTAGCGGGAGTGAAAACATTCAGTACTTC. Its translation: CASSRTSGSENIQYF.

The V call is TRBV29-1, the J call TRBJ2-5, with 9 positions matching TRBD1. CDR1 SQVTM and CDR2 ANQGSEA come from the germline V gene. CDR3 size: 12 residues. Trimming removed 6 bases from V and 4 bases from J; junction bases left unmatched: 3. The CDR3: CSVTGGLETQYF. Here the CDR3 DNA reads TGCAGCGTCACAGGGGGCCTAGAGACCCAGTACTTC.

The chain couples TRBV29-1 to TRBJ2-7, with 12 positions matching TRBD2. Germline loops: CDR1 SQVTM, CDR2 ANQGSEA. The CDR3 covers 15 residues. The DNA of the CDR3 is TGCAGTGCTTCCCCCTCTAGCGGGAGGGTGGGAGAGCAGTACTTC. Residues: CSASPSSGRVGEQYF.

This rearrangement joins TRBV7-6 to TRBJ2-7; TRBD1 matches at 8 bases. Germline CDR1 reads SGHVS; CDR2 reads FNYEAQ. Unmatched junction bases numbered 4, after V lost 1 base and J lost 2 bases. The CDR3 sequence is 15 residues long. This CDR3 reads CASSLDGQGPYEQYF. The DNA of the CDR3 is TGTGCCAGCAGCTTAGACGGACAGGGCCCCTACGAGCAGTACTTC.

The chain links TRBV20-1 to TRBJ2-5, with D possibly TRBD2 on 7 matching bases. Germline V gene lookup returns CDR1 DFQATT and CDR2 SNEGSKA (reference sequence). The CDR3 is 10 residues long. The CDR3 DNA sequence: TGCAGAGAGGGGGGGGAGACCCAGTACTTC. Its protein product is CREGGETQYF.

The V and J genes are TRBV7-2 and TRBJ1-1, with TRBD1 identical over 7 bases. The trim removed 5 bases at V and 4 bases at J, leaving 16 bases unmatched. The CDR3 is 17 amino acids. Germline V gene data show CDR1 as SGHTA and CDR2 as FQGNSA. The CDR3 nucleotides read TGTGCCAGCAGCCCCCTGAATAAGGGGGCGGAGGGCACTGAAGCTTTCTTT. This encodes CASSPLNKGAEGTEAFF.

The rearrangement links TRBV6-5 to TRBJ1-4; possible D gene TRBD1, 5 bases. V was trimmed by 5 bases and J by 4 bases, leaving 11 bases between them. Germline CDR1 and CDR2: MNHEY and SVGAGI. The CDR3 runs 14 residues. The CDR3 DNA is TGTGCCAGCAGTCGTGGGGGGTTTAATGAAAAACTGTTTTTT. Its translation is CASSRGGFNEKLFF.

This clone was found a few times. V and J are TRBV2 and TRBJ2-7; 13 bases match TRBD2. Germline trimming cut 3 bases from V and 5 bases from J; bases unmatched to any gene: 4. The CDR3 is 15 residues long. CDR1 and CDR2 (germline): SNHLY, FYNNEI. CDR3 sequence: CASSDRLAGGHEQYF. The DNA of the CDR3 is TGTGCCAGCAGTGACAGACTAGCGGGAGGCCACGAGCAGTACTTC. The full variable domain, its missing parts supplied by reference TRBV2 and TRBJ2-7, is EPEVTQTPSHQVTQMGQEVILRCVPISNHLYFYWYRQILGQKVEFLVSFYNNEISEKSEIFDDQFSVERPDGSNFTLKIRSTKLEDSAMYFCASSDRLAGGHEQYFGPGTRLTVT.

The V and J genes are TRBV11-2 and TRBJ2-6; D is unclear. Trimming stripped 2 bases from V and 0 bases from J, with 8 bases between. The CDR3 contains 16 residues. Germline values: CDR1 SGHAT, CDR2 FQNNGV. This chain's CDR3 is CASSLNRHSGANVLTF. CDR3 DNA sequence: TGTGCCAGCAGCTTAAACAGACACTCTGGGGCCAACGTCCTGACTTTC.

This clone was detected once. The chain links TRBV3-1 (or the pseudogene TRBV3-2) to TRBJ2-2; 13 positions agree with TRBD2. Germline trimming cut 3 bases from V and 6 bases from J; bases unmatched to any gene: 10. The CDR3 sequence is 18 residues long. The germline V gene has CDR1 LGHDT and CDR2 YNNKEL (reference sequence). CDR3 nucleotide sequence: TGTGCCAGCAGCCAGAGGAGGACTAGCGGGAGTAGGGCCGGGGAGCTGTTTTTT. This codes for CASSQRRTSGSRAGELFF.

The CDR3 sequence is CASSLSLAGGHIEQYF. The CDR3 DNA sequence: TGTGCCAGCAGCTTAAGCCTAGCGGGAGGGCACATCGAGCAGTACTTC. V is TRBV7-9 and J is TRBJ2-7; 12 bases are a match to TRBD2. The V segment lost 2 bases and the J segment 6 bases; nucleotides outside the gene matches: 8. Per the germline V gene, CDR1 is SEHNR and CDR2 is FQNEAQ (reference sequence). The CDR3 spans 16 residues.

This clone was counted once. CDR3 in DNA: TGTGCCAGCAGTTTATTAGCGCCGCGGGGACTAGCGGGAGGGTCTAGCACAGATACGCAGTATTTT. It codes for CASSLLAPRGLAGGSSTDTQYF. The chain has TRBV27 and TRBJ2-3; 16 nucleotides agree with TRBD2. The CDR3 runs 22 residues. The V segment lost 1 base and the J segment 0 bases; nucleotides outside the gene matches: 13. Germline V gene data show CDR1 as MNHEY and CDR2 as SMNVEV (reference sequence).

This chain links TRBV19 with TRBJ1-4; 10 bases line up with TRBD1. Germline V lookup: CDR1 LNHDA, CDR2 SQIVND (reference sequence). CDR3 length equals 16 residues. V gave up 3 bases and J gave up 8 bases; unmatched junction bases: 9. CDR3 DNA: TGTGCCAGTAGTATTACACCGGGACAGGGGACCGAAAAACTGTTTTTT. Translation: CASSITPGQGTEKLFF.

V usage is TRBV3-1 (or the pseudogene TRBV3-2) and J usage is TRBJ2-5, with 9 bases lining up with TRBD2. Germline lookup yields CDR1 LGHDT and CDR2 YNNKEL (reference sequence). The CDR3 consists of 20 residues. J lost 2 bases, V lost 0 bases, and 16 bases had no gene match. CDR3 nucleotides: TGTGCCAGCAGCCAAGATGAGGGGTCCCTAGCGGGATGGGTACAAGAGACCCAGTACTTC. Protein sequence: CASSQDEGSLAGWVQETQYF.

In this sample, this clone turned up a few times. The genes are TRBV6-5 and TRBJ2-3, with D possibly being TRBD1 (6 bases). The CDR3 loop spans 14 amino acids. Germline V gives CDR1 MNHEY, CDR2 SVGAGI. Trimming removed 6 bases at V and 5 bases at J, with 15 bases between. CDR3 sequence reads: CASRRGDMVDTQYF. The CDR3, as DNA: TGTGCCAGCAGGAGAGGGGACATGGTAGATACGCAGTATTTT.

The rearrangement links TRBV5-1 to TRBJ2-2; 12 bases are shared with TRBD2. The junction had 10 bases not matched to a gene; V was cut back by 4 bases and J by 6 bases. CDR1 and CDR2 from the germline V gene are SGHRS and YFSETQ. The CDR3 loop spans 17 amino acids. Written as DNA, the CDR3 is TGCGCCAGCAGCCGTTCCTCTAGCGGGAGGGTATCCGGGGAGCTGTTTTTT. It specifies CASSRSSSGRVSGELFF.

This clone was counted between two and nine times. The V gene is TRBV6-4, the J gene TRBJ2-7; 8 bases are shared with TRBD2. The V gene's germline CDR1 is MRHNA and CDR2 SNTAGT. With V trimmed by 0 bases and J by 2 bases, 9 bases remained unmatched. This CDR3 spans 17 amino acids. The CDR3 sequence is CASSDSRPSGLTYEQYF. Written as DNA, the CDR3 is TGTGCCAGCAGTGACTCGCGCCCTAGCGGGCTTACCTACGAGCAGTACTTC.

The V call is TRBV9, the J call TRBJ1-2; D is undetermined. The CDR3 extends over 14 amino acids. Trimming pared 7 bases from V and 1 base from J, leaving 14 bases between. Germline V lookup: CDR1 SGDLS, CDR2 YYNGEE. The CDR3 here is CASEGDSYNYGYTF. The CDR3 bases are TGTGCCAGCGAGGGTGATAGTTATAACTATGGCTACACCTTC.

The CDR3 sequence: CASSTDRKETQYF. DNA of the CDR3: TGTGCCAGCTCAACGGACAGAAAAGAGACCCAGTACTTC. V gene TRBV18 combines with J gene TRBJ2-5, with D possibly being TRBD1 (6 bases). Trimming stripped 5 bases from V and 3 bases from J, with 10 bases between. The CDR3 sequence is 13 residues long. Germline CDR1 and CDR2: KGHSH and LQKENI.

This sequence joins TRBV19 and TRBJ2-6; 7 positions agree with TRBD1. This CDR3 region has 16 residues. The V segment lost 7 bases and the J segment 3 bases; nucleotides outside the gene matches: 9. In germline, CDR1 is LNHDA, CDR2 SQIVND (reference sequence). The CDR3 DNA follows: TGTGCCAGTATACGAACAGACAGGGTTGGGGCCAACGTCCTGACTTTC. Translating it yields CASIRTDRVGANVLTF. The variable domain in full, with the rest retrieved from reference TRBV19 and TRBJ2-6, is DGGITQSPKYLFRKEGQNVTLSCEQNLNHDAMYWYRQDPGQGLRLIYYSQIVNDFQKGDIAEGYSVSREKKESFPLTVTSAQKNPTAFYLCASIRTDRVGANVLTFGAGSRLTVL.